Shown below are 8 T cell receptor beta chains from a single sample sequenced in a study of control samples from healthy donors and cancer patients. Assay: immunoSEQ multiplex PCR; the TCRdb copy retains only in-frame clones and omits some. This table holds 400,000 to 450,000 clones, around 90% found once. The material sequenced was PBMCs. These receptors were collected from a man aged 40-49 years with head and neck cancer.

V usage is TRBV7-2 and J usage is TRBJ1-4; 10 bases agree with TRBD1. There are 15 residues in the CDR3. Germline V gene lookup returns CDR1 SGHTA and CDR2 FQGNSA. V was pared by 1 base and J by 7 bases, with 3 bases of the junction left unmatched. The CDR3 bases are TGTGCCAGCAGCTTAGGGGACAGGGGAGGTGAAAAACTGTTTTTT. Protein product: CASSLGDRGGEKLFF.

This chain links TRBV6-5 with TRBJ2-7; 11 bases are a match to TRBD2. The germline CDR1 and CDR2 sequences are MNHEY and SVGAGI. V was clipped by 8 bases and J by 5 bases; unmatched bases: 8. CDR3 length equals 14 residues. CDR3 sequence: CASFSGGAGNEQYF. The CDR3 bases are TGTGCCAGCTTTAGCGGGGGGGCAGGTAACGAGCAGTACTTC.

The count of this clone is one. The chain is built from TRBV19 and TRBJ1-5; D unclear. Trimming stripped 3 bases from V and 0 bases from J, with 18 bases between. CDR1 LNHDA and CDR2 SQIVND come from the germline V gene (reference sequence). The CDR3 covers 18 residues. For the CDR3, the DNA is TGTGCCAGTAGTATGAGACTTTCTTCCGTGGGTAGCAATCAGCCCCAGCATTTT. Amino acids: CASSMRLSSVGSNQPQHF.

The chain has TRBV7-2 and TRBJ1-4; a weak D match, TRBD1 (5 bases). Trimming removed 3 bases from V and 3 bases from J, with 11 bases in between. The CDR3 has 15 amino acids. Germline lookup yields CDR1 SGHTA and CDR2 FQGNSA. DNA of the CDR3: TGTGCCAGCAGCTTGAGGGGTACCCCTAATGAAAAACTGTTTTTT. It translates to CASSLRGTPNEKLFF.

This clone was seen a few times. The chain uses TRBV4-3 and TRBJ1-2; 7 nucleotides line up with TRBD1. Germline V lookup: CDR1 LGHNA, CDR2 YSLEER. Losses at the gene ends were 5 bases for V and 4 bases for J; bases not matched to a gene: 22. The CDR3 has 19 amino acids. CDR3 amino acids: CASSRLDRGQGGRGYGYTF. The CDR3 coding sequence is TGCGCCAGCAGCAGATTGGACCGGGGCCAGGGGGGCCGGGGCTATGGCTACACCTTC.

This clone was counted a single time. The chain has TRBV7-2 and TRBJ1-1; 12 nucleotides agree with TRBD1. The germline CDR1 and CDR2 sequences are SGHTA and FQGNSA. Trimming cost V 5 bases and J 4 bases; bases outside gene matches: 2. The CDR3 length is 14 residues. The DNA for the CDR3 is TGTGCCAGCAGCCGGGGACAGGGGGCCACTGAAGCTTTCTTT. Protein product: CASSRGQGATEAFF.

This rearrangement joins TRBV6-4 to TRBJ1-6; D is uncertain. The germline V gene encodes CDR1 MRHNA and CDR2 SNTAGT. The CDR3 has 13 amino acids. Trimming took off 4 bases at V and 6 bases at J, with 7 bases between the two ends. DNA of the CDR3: TGTGCCAGCAGTGGGGAACTTAATTCACCCCTCCACTTT. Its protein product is CASSGELNSPLHF.

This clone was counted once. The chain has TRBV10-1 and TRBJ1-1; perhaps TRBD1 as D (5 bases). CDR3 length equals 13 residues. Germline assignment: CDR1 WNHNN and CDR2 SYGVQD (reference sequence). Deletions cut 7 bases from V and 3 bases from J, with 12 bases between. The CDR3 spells CASNGGIDTEAFF. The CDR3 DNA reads TGCGCCAGCAACGGGGGGATCGACACTGAAGCTTTCTTT.